This TCR beta chain derives from a study of early T cells in non-severe SARS-CoV-2 infection. Trimming took off 4 bases at V and 1 base at J, with 8 bases between the two ends. Germline V gives CDR1 MNHNS, CDR2 SASEGT. The CDR3 spans 15 residues. There are many counts of this clonotype. In the library, individual cDNA molecules carried attached unique molecular identifiers. TCRdb itself ran the 5' RACE reads through MiXCR, one entry per CDR3 protein. The data contain about 72,000 distinct CDR3 sequences, around 10% of them singletons. The chain carries TRBV6-1 and TRBJ2-6; D unresolved. The receptor comes from an adult who was a healthcare worker with PCR-confirmed SARS-CoV-2 infection or an uninfected control (not recorded which). Sequencing used whole blood, obtained at baseline. CDR3 sequence reads: CASSGYSSGANVLTF. The CDR3 DNA sequence: TGTGCCAGCAGTGGGTACAGTTCTGGGGCCAACGTCCTGACTTTC.